This T cell receptor beta chain was captured by sequencing in a study of early T cells in non-severe SARS-CoV-2 infection. The V end lost 6 bases, the J end lost 4 bases, and 18 bases lay between the germline ends. There are 15 residues in the CDR3. The germline V gene has CDR1 SEHNR and CDR2 FQNEAQ (reference sequence). Attachment of unique molecular identifiers to individual cDNA molecules was performed. TCRdb ran MiXCR on the 5' RACE reads and lists one entry per CDR3 protein. This sample has about 89,000 distinct CDR3 sequences, with roughly 15% found just once. This clonotype was observed a handful of times.

This rearrangement joins TRBV7-9 to TRBJ1-1, with TRBD1 as a possible D gene (5 bases). This TCR was recovered from an adult who was a healthcare worker with PCR-confirmed SARS-CoV-2 infection or an uninfected control (not recorded which). The material sequenced was whole blood. The CDR3 protein is CASSLIGGVGTEAFF. The DNA for the CDR3 is TGTGCCAGCAGTCTAATCGGGGGGGTCGGCACTGAAGCTTTCTTT. The variable domain in full, with the rest retrieved from reference TRBV7-9 and TRBJ1-1, is DTGVSQNPRHKITKRGQNVTFRCDPISEHNRLYWYRQTLGQGPEFLTYFQNEAQLEKSRLLSDRFSAERPKGSFSTLEIQRTEQGDSAMYLCASSLIGGVGTEAFFGQGTRLTVV.